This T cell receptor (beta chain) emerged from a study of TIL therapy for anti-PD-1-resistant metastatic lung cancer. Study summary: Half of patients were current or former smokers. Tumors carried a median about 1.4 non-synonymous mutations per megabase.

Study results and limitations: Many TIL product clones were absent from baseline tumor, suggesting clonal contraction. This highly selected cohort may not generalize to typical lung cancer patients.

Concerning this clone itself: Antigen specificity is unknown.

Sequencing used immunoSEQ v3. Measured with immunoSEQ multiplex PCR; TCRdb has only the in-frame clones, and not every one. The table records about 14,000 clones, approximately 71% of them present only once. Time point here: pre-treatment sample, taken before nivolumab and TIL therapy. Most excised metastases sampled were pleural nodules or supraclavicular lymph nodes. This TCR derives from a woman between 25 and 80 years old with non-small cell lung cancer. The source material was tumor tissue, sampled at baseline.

The CDR3: CASSSQGATQQFF. Here the CDR3 DNA reads TGTGCCAGCAGCTCCCAGGGGGCTACCCAGCAGTTCTTC. The rearrangement uses TRBV7-2 and TRBJ2-1, with 8 bases fitting TRBD1. V dropped 4 bases and J dropped 11; count of bases not matched to a gene: 7. Germline V gives CDR1 SGHTA, CDR2 FQGNSA. CDR3 size: 13 residues.